The present T cell receptor beta chain was sequenced within a study of T cells after somatic rescue of genetic block. Germline V lookup: CDR1 MNHNS, CDR2 SASEGT. The CDR3 is 16 residues long. Trimming shortened V by 2 bases and J by 4 bases, and 15 bases separated the two germline ends. Method: immunoSEQ multiplex PCR; TCRdb's copy keeps in-frame clones and lacks some. Here the sample spans approximately 88,000 clones, 80% to 90% being singletons. The receptor comes from a woman between 18 and 29 years old. This chain joins TRBV6-1 and TRBJ1-5, with D possibly matching TRBD1 (5 bases). The sequenced sample was peripheral blood mononuclear cells (PBMCs). The CDR3 region is CASSEKAGRGNQPQHF. DNA for the CDR3: TGTGCCAGCAGTGAAAAGGCGGGCCGGGGGAATCAGCCCCAGCATTTT.